Below are 10 T cell receptor beta chains sequenced from a single sample in a study of blood T cell repertoires in COVID-19. Profiled with immunoSEQ multiplex PCR; TCRdb holds only in-frame clones, not every one. Of roughly 300,000 clones listed, 89% are singletons. Sequenced sample: peripheral blood. The receptors here all came from a young woman with COVID-19, enrolled during active disease.

This clone has just one count. The V and J genes are TRBV2 and TRBJ2-5; maybe TRBD2 (6 bases). This CDR3 has 11 residues. Germline lookup yields CDR1 SNHLY and CDR2 FYNNEI. Between the trimmed V and J ends, which lost 7 bases and 5 bases, there was a span of 8 bases. The CDR3 reads CASIREETQYF. CDR3 DNA sequence: TGTGCCAGCATTCGGGAGGAGACCCAGTACTTC.

V gene TRBV7-6 combines with J gene TRBJ1-4, with D maybe TRBD1 (5 bases). The V end was cut by 1 base, the J end by 4 bases, with 10 bases between. Germline CDR1 reads SGHVS; CDR2 reads FNYEAQ. The CDR3 extends over 15 amino acids. The CDR3: CASSLEGRVNEKLFF. For the CDR3, the DNA is TGTGCCAGCAGCTTAGAGGGCAGGGTTAATGAAAAACTGTTTTTT.

This clone has only a few counts. V and J are TRBV7-8 and TRBJ1-6; TRBD1 agrees at 7 bases. This CDR3 has 15 amino acids. V lost 5 bases and J lost 14; bases outside the gene matches: 15. Germline V lookup: CDR1 SGHVS, CDR2 FQNEAQ. CDR3 in DNA: TGTGCCAGCAGCAGGGGACAGATAAGGAACGCGTCCCTCCACTTT. Encoded protein: CASSRGQIRNASLHF.

CDR3 residues: CARLPSNQPQHF. The CDR3 bases are TGCGCCCGTCTTCCGAGCAATCAGCCCCAGCATTTT. This chain joins TRBV23-1 and TRBJ1-5; no clear D. TRBV23-1 is assigned to the ORF class and has an uncertain function. The V end lost 11 bases, the J end lost 1 base, and 9 bases lay between the germline ends. The CDR3 has 12 amino acids.

With respect to this clone: This CDR3 is also generated by other DNA sequences in the sample. V is TRBV18 and J is TRBJ1-5; TRBD1 agrees at 8 bases. Germline V lookup: CDR1 KGHSH, CDR2 LQKENI. V was clipped by 3 bases and J by 1 base; unmatched bases: 2. CDR3 length: 15 amino acids. CDR3 nucleotides: TGTGCCAGCTCACCTCAGGGGGCAAGCAATCAGCCCCAGCATTTT. Its protein product is CASSPQGASNQPQHF.

V and J are TRBV12-2 and TRBJ2-1; TRBD2, the table's D call, lacks a check against the DNA. TRBV12-2 is given as a pseudogene. CDR3 length: 16 amino acids. The CDR3 coding sequence is TGTGCAAGTCGCGCAGGCACTAGACCTTCCTACAATGAGCAGTTCTTC. Translated: CASRAGTRPSYNEQFF.

The chain is built from TRBV19 and TRBJ2-3; 9 bases line up with TRBD2. The germline CDR1 and CDR2 sequences are LNHDA and SQIVND (reference sequence). Unmatched junction bases numbered 13, after V lost 4 bases and J lost 5 bases. CDR3 length equals 17 residues. CDR3 sequence (DNA): TGTGCCAGTAGTAATAAGCGGGGGGTTCAGGCGGAAGATACGCAGTATTTT. It specifies CASSNKRGVQAEDTQYF. Complete variable domain (other parts from reference TRBV19 and TRBJ2-3): DGGITQSPKYLFRKEGQNVTLSCEQNLNHDAMYWYRQDPGQGLRLIYYSQIVNDFQKGDIAEGYSVSREKKESFPLTVTSAQKNPTAFYLCASSNKRGVQAEDTQYFGPGTRLTVL.

V and J are TRBV19 and TRBJ1-1, with unresolved D. V shed 3 bases and J shed 2 bases, with 13 bases lying between them. The V gene's germline CDR1 is LNHDA and CDR2 SQIVND (reference sequence). The CDR3 extends over 15 amino acids. For the CDR3, the DNA is TGTGCCAGTAGTATTAGCCTCGGCGCCAACACTGAAGCTTTCTTT. This codes for CASSISLGANTEAFF.

V gene TRBV21-1 combines with J gene TRBJ1-1; the table's D call, TRBD1, has no DNA check behind it. TRBV21-1 is shown as a pseudogene. The length of the CDR3 is 18 residues. The CDR3 DNA follows: TGTGCCAGCAGTGTCCTCGGAGAAACAGGGACGCCGAACACTGAAGCTTTCTTT. Translation: CASSVLGETGTPNTEAFF.

V usage is TRBV6-5 and J usage is TRBJ1-3, with D perhaps TRBD1 (6 bases). The CDR3 totals 15 residues. V was cut by 6 bases and J by 1 base, with 13 bases left in between. Germline CDR1 MNHEY, CDR2 SVGAGI. For the CDR3, the DNA is TGTGCCAGCAGCCGATCAGGGGTATCTGGAAACACCATATATTTT. Its protein product is CASSRSGVSGNTIYF.